This T cell receptor (beta chain) was captured by sequencing in a study of control samples from healthy donors and cancer patients. The V segment lost 4 bases and the J segment 4 bases; nucleotides outside the gene matches: 2. The CDR3 has 13 residues. Germline values: CDR1 SGDLS, CDR2 YYNGEE. Sequenced by immunoSEQ multiplex PCR; TCRdb stores in-frame clones only, minus some. The table has more than 85,000 clones, 84% seen once; the top ten hold roughly 39%. Specimen: PBMCs. The source is a man in his sixties or seventies with lung cancer. This chain links TRBV9 with TRBJ1-2; 9 nucleotides agree with TRBD1. CDR3: CASSQTGGYGYTF. CDR3 DNA sequence: TGTGCCAGCAGCCAGACAGGGGGCTATGGCTACACCTTC.